The sample holds one count of the clone carrying this T cell receptor beta chain. Antigen unknown. This entry comes from a study of blood T cells in healthy people across ages. Overall study results and limits: Both naive CD4+ cell counts and diversity were greater in long-lived donors than in aged donors. Roughly linearly, TCR beta diversity per million T cells fell as age increased.

A sample-barcoded 5' primer and a J-beta primer mix were used in a second PCR of about 7 to 11 cycles. MiXCR was run by TCRdb on the 5' RACE reads, yielding one entry per CDR3 protein. This sample has roughly 1,800,000 distinct CDR3 sequences, with around half found just once. The germline gives CDR1 LGHDT, CDR2 YNNKEL (reference sequence). The CDR3 has 16 residues. The chain joins TRBV3-1 to TRBJ2-4; 11 bases match TRBD2. The J call may not be correct, given that the DNA end is closer to TRBJ2-7. The sequence derives from a woman aged 40 to 55 in good health. The sequencing input was blood. The CDR3 reads CASSQSLAGGSYEQYF. The DNA of the CDR3 is TGTGCCAGCAGCCAATCGCTAGCGGGGGGATCCTACGAGCAGTACTTC.